What follows are 30 T cell receptor beta chains derived from one specimen sequenced in a study of blood T cell repertoires in COVID-19 (TCRdb year 2020). Library preparation employed the immunoSEQ multiplex PCR assay. In its TCRdb copy, this immuneACCESS table keeps in-frame sequences only and misses some clones. Where compared with another copy, unresolved V genes explain less than half of these, and the others have no known cause. For this sample there are roughly 180,000 clones; 82% appear just once. Clones ranked in the top ten supply about 10% of the sample. Sequenced input: PBMCs or T cells enriched from blood (not recorded which). These receptors all stem from a middle-aged man who had recovered from COVID-19.

The gene calls are TRBV30 and TRBJ2-2; TRBD1 is a possible D gene (7 bases). The germline V gene encodes CDR1 GTSNPN and CDR2 SVGIG (reference sequence). The CDR3 is 11 residues long. V was clipped by 7 bases and J by 7 bases, with 10 bases between them. The CDR3 loop is CASRGDGELFF. CDR3 sequence (DNA): TGTGCCTCCAGGGGGGACGGGGAGCTGTTTTTT.

This chain links TRBV12-5 with TRBJ1-6; D is undetermined. The CDR3 has 13 amino acids. Germline CDR1 LGHNT, CDR2 FRNRAP. The V end was cut by 5 bases, the J end by 8 bases, with 10 bases between. The CDR3 here is CASGPWRDSPLHF. CDR3 DNA sequence: TGTGCTAGTGGTCCTTGGAGGGATTCACCCCTCCACTTT.

This CDR3 reads CATGQGTDTQYF. Written as DNA, the CDR3 is TGTGCCACCGGACAGGGGACAGATACGCAGTATTTT. The gene calls are TRBV24-1 and TRBJ2-3; 9 nucleotides line up with TRBD1. The CDR3 is 12 residues long. CDR1 KGHDR and CDR2 SFDVKD come from the germline V gene. V trimming: 9 bases; J trimming: 3 bases; junction bases outside the gene matches: 0.

This rearrangement joins TRBV11-2 to TRBJ2-2, with D possibly matching TRBD2 (5 bases). The CDR3 has 16 residues. V lost 5 bases and J 2 bases, leaving 15 bases between the germline ends. Per the germline V gene, CDR1 is SGHAT and CDR2 is FQNNGV. The CDR3 reads CASSPTTLANTGELFF. The DNA for the CDR3 is TGTGCCAGCAGCCCTACGACTCTAGCCAACACCGGGGAGCTGTTTTTT.

The V gene is TRBV6-2 or TRBV6-3, the J gene TRBJ2-7; 9 positions agree with TRBD2. Germline CDR1 MNHEY, CDR2 SVGEGT. The CDR3 consists of 19 residues. V shed 4 bases and J 1 base; nucleotides not matched to a gene: 17. The chain's CDR3 is CASSSDRRRAGGESYEQYV. The CDR3 DNA reads TGTGCCAGCAGTTCGGACCGAAGAAGAGCGGGAGGTGAGTCCTACGAGCAGTACGTC.

This clone was detected once. The gene calls are TRBV10-3 and TRBJ2-3; D is possibly TRBD2 (6 bases). V was shortened by 4 bases and J by 1 base, with 12 bases between the two germline ends. Germline V CDR1 and CDR2: ENHRY, SYGVKD. The CDR3 is made up of 15 amino acids. CDR3 amino acids: CAISVGGIGTDTQYF. The CDR3 DNA follows: TGTGCCATCAGTGTCGGCGGGATCGGCACAGATACGCAGTATTTT.

This clone was seen only a few times. The chain combines TRBV6-5 with TRBJ2-1; 8 bases line up with TRBD1. CDR3 length: 13 amino acids. The junction had 5 bases not matched to a gene; V was cut back by 6 bases and J by 7 bases. CDR1 and CDR2 from the germline V gene are MNHEY and SVGAGI. This CDR3 is CASRLTGVNEQFF. In DNA, the CDR3 is TGTGCCAGCAGACTGACAGGGGTAAATGAGCAGTTCTTC.

The CDR3 region is CASSYGYGEMNTEAFF. CDR3 nucleotides: TGTGCCAGCAGTTACGGCTACGGAGAAATGAACACTGAAGCTTTCTTT. The genes are TRBV6-2 or TRBV6-3 and TRBJ1-1; D not resolved. Germline V gene data show CDR1 as MNHEY and CDR2 as SVGEGT. Between the trimmed V and J ends, which lost 2 bases and 0 bases, there was a span of 13 bases. This CDR3 contains 16 residues.

The gene calls are TRBV5-1 and TRBJ2-1; D is unresolved. The germline V gene has CDR1 SGHRS and CDR2 YFSETQ. The CDR3 is 16 amino acids. Deletions cut 1 base from V and 2 bases from J, with 13 bases between. This CDR3 is CASSLSPGGTYNEQFF. The CDR3 nucleotides read TGCGCCAGCAGCTTGAGTCCCGGCGGTACCTACAATGAGCAGTTCTTC.

The chain uses TRBV19 and TRBJ1-1, with D tentatively TRBD1 (6 bases). Trimming shortened V by 6 bases and J by 4 bases, and 18 bases separated the two germline ends. CDR1 LNHDA and CDR2 SQIVND come from the germline V gene (reference sequence). The CDR3 contains 15 residues. The CDR3 region is CASSPGGAGVTEAFF. The CDR3 nucleotides read TGTGCCAGTAGCCCCGGGGGGGCGGGAGTCACTGAAGCTTTCTTT.

This clone was counted between two and nine times. The V gene is TRBV27, the J gene TRBJ2-5; 12 nucleotides line up with TRBD2. CDR3 length: 16 amino acids. Germline V lookup: CDR1 MNHEY, CDR2 SMNVEV (reference sequence). V lost 1 base, J lost 3 bases, and 3 bases stayed unmatched. CDR3 sequence: CASSLWASGREETQYF. In DNA, the CDR3 is TGTGCCAGCAGTTTATGGGCTAGCGGGAGGGAAGAGACCCAGTACTTC.

The chain couples TRBV5-5 to TRBJ2-1; 10 bases fit TRBD1. After removal of 2 bases from V and 4 bases from J, the junction contained 9 bases not matched to a gene. From germline, CDR1 is SGHKS and CDR2 YYEKEE (reference sequence). The CDR3 runs to 17 residues. The chain's CDR3 is CASSLSETGQGYNEQFF. In DNA, the CDR3 is TGTGCCAGCAGCTTATCCGAGACGGGACAGGGGTACAATGAGCAGTTCTTC.

The chain carries TRBV5-6 and TRBJ1-1; D remains ambiguous. The V end was cut by 4 bases, the J end by 1 base, with 11 bases between. The germline CDR1 and CDR2 sequences are SGHDT and YYEEEE. The length of the CDR3 is 14 residues. The CDR3 loop is CASSPIGGNTEAFF. For the CDR3, the DNA is TGTGCCAGCAGCCCCATAGGAGGGAACACTGAAGCTTTCTTT.

The chain has TRBV5-1 and TRBJ1-1; 11 nucleotides agree with TRBD1. This CDR3 region has 15 residues. Germline-derived CDR1 and CDR2 are SGHRS and YFSETQ. The trim removed 4 bases at V and 5 bases at J, leaving 7 bases unmatched. In DNA, the CDR3 is TGCGCCAGCAGCATAGGACAGGGGGCGATGACTGAAGCTTTCTTT. The encoded protein is CASSIGQGAMTEAFF.

The DNA of the CDR3 is TGTGCCAGCAGTTCCCCCGTGGCGGGTGGTGAGCAGTACTTC. Translated, it gives CASSSPVAGGEQYF. V is TRBV28 and J is TRBJ2-7; D possibly corresponds to TRBD2 (5 bases). V lost 4 bases, J lost 7 bases, and 17 bases lay in between. The germline CDR1 and CDR2 sequences are MDHEN and SYDVKM. The CDR3 runs 14 residues. The full variable domain, in which reference TRBV28 and TRBJ2-7 provide the parts outside the CDR3, is DVKVTQSSRYLVKRTGEKVFLECVQDMDHENMFWYRQDPGLGLRLIYFSYDVKMKEKGDIPEGYSVSREKKERFSLILESASTNQTSMYLCASSSPVAGGEQYFGPGTRLTVT.

This rearrangement joins TRBV15 to TRBJ2-5, with TRBD2 matching 10 bases. V gave up 3 bases and J gave up 4 bases; unmatched junction bases: 8. The CDR3 contains 16 residues. Germline CDR1 LNHNV, CDR2 YYDKDF (reference sequence). The CDR3 DNA sequence: TGTGCCACCAGCAGGGGGAGCGGGAGGGATGGAGAGACCCAGTACTTC. This translates into CATSRGSGRDGETQYF.

This chain uses TRBV19 with TRBJ2-1; 7 bases line up with TRBD2. The CDR3 is made up of 14 amino acids. Germline V gene lookup returns CDR1 LNHDA and CDR2 SQIVND (reference sequence). The ends lost 4 bases at V and 7 bases at J; junction bases unmatched: 7. The CDR3 region has the DNA TGTGCCAGTAGTACAGGACTAGACTGGAATGAGCAGTTCTTC. Amino acids: CASSTGLDWNEQFF.

This clone was seen only once. The chain carries TRBV6-5 and TRBJ2-5; possible D gene TRBD1, 5 bases. CDR1 is MNHEY and CDR2 is SVGAGI in the germline V gene. Trimming removed 0 bases at V and 5 bases at J, with 16 bases between. The CDR3 runs to 16 residues. CDR3 amino acids: CASSYSSRLRGETQYF. The CDR3 nucleotides are TGTGCCAGCAGTTACTCCTCCAGGCTAAGGGGTGAGACCCAGTACTTC.

Notes on this clone: A read error may explain this, as a much larger clone is one base away. The CDR3 loop reads CAGSLSLAGTYNEQFF. CDR3 nucleotide sequence: TGTGCCGGCAGCTTATCCTTAGCGGGTACCTACAATGAGCAGTTCTTC. This rearrangement joins TRBV7-9 to TRBJ2-1, with 7 bases aligning to TRBD2. This CDR3 spans 16 amino acids. From germline, CDR1 is SEHNR and CDR2 FQNEAQ (reference sequence).

V gene TRBV9 combines with J gene TRBJ1-1; D gene uncertain. V was clipped by 5 bases and J by 6 bases, with 11 bases between them. This CDR3 region has 12 residues. Looked up from germline, CDR1 is SGDLS and CDR2 is YYNGEE. Written as DNA, the CDR3 is TGTGCCAGCAGAGGTGGAGGGTCTGAAGCTTTCTTT. Translated, it gives CASRGGGSEAFF.

CDR3 region: CASCVYGDGTSGPSYNEQFF. The CDR3, as DNA: TGTGCCAGCTGCGTTTACGGGGACGGGACTAGCGGACCCTCCTACAATGAGCAGTTCTTC. V usage is TRBV27 and J usage is TRBJ2-1; 11 bases line up with TRBD2. With 8 bases clipped from V and 0 bases from J, the junction kept 18 bases outside the gene matches. Germline CDR1 is MNHEY and CDR2 is SMNVEV (reference sequence). This CDR3 is built from 20 residues.

This clone was seen a single time. This chain joins TRBV28 and TRBJ2-7; no firm D call. V was shortened by 3 bases and J by 3 bases, with 15 bases between the two germline ends. Germline V lookup: CDR1 MDHEN, CDR2 SYDVKM. The CDR3 sequence is 15 residues long. CDR3 coding DNA: TGTGCCAGCAGTTTTGTTGAATCACTTGGCTACGAGCAGTACTTC. Amino acid sequence: CASSFVESLGYEQYF.

This clone came up a few times. The chain combines TRBV7-2 with TRBJ2-7; 7 bases agree with TRBD2. Looked up from germline, CDR1 is SGHTA and CDR2 is FQGNSA. J was trimmed by 4 bases and V by 0 bases; bases with no gene match: 6. This CDR3 contains 15 residues. The CDR3 region is CASSLASSGLYEQYV. The CDR3 DNA is TGTGCCAGCAGCTTAGCGTCTAGCGGCTTATACGAGCAGTACGTC.

The rearrangement uses TRBV4-1 and TRBJ2-5; TRBD1 matches at 8 bases. The CDR3 extends over 13 amino acids. Trimming removed 4 bases from V and 6 bases from J; junction bases left unmatched: 4. CDR1 and CDR2 from the germline V gene are MGHRA and YSYEKL. The CDR3 reads CASSPTGGQTQYF. In nucleotides, the CDR3 is TGCGCCAGCAGCCCCACAGGGGGTCAGACCCAGTACTTC.

V is TRBV10-3 and J is TRBJ2-5, with TRBD1 identical over 9 bases. The germline CDR1 and CDR2 sequences are ENHRY and SYGVKD. CDR3 size: 15 residues. The trim removed 6 bases at V and 4 bases at J, leaving 9 bases unmatched. CDR3 region: CAISAGQGVGETQYF. For the CDR3, the DNA is TGTGCCATCAGCGCGGGACAGGGTGTTGGAGAGACCCAGTACTTC.

The rearrangement joins TRBV7-9 to TRBJ1-5; possible D gene TRBD1, 6 bases. Trimming stripped 0 bases from V and 4 bases from J, with 13 bases between. CDR1 SEHNR and CDR2 FQNEAQ come from the germline V gene (reference sequence). CDR3 length: 16 amino acids. The CDR3 reads CASSLALGGGNQPQHF. The CDR3 coding sequence is TGTGCCAGCAGCTTAGCGCTGGGAGGGGGGAATCAGCCCCAGCATTTT.

The chain is built from TRBV2 and TRBJ2-7; D perhaps matches TRBD1 (6 bases). The CDR3 contains 13 residues. Per germline, CDR1 SNHLY and CDR2 FYNNEI. V shed 6 bases and J shed 1 base, with 10 bases lying between them. CDR3 sequence reads: CASSPQGSYEQYV. The CDR3, as DNA: TGTGCCAGCAGCCCACAGGGATCCTACGAGCAGTACGTC.

This clone was seen a few times. The chain recombines TRBV2 with TRBJ1-2, with TRBD1 identical over 11 bases. Trimming cost V 5 bases and J 8 bases; bases outside gene matches: 10. This CDR3 has 15 residues. The germline gives CDR1 SNHLY, CDR2 FYNNEI. The CDR3 sequence: CASSKGQGDTQGYTF. The CDR3 coding sequence is TGTGCCAGCAGTAAGGGACAGGGGGATACGCAGGGCTACACCTTC.

The table lists this clone with a few counts. The gene calls are TRBV5-4 and TRBJ1-2; TRBD1 aligns across 7 bases. This CDR3 region has 17 residues. Unmatched junction bases numbered 17, after V lost 4 bases and J lost 5 bases. Germline-derived CDR1 and CDR2 are SGHNT and YYREEE (reference sequence). The CDR3 sequence is CASSPGVVEGARYGYTF. CDR3 sequence (DNA): TGTGCCAGCAGCCCGGGAGTGGTCGAGGGGGCCAGGTATGGCTACACCTTC.

This rearrangement joins TRBV6-5 to TRBJ2-3; 9 bases line up with TRBD2. Germline CDR1 MNHEY, CDR2 SVGAGI. J gave up 6 bases and V 1 base, and 8 bases lay outside the gene matches. The CDR3 covers 16 residues. The CDR3 is CASSYLVSGRWDTQYF. The DNA of the CDR3 is TGTGCCAGCAGTTACTTAGTGAGCGGGAGGTGGGATACGCAGTATTTT.